This TCR beta chain was captured in a study of shared clonotypes between healthy human individuals (TCRdb year 2020). About the study as a whole: A couple of women and three men aged 18 to 49 years were included in the cohort. For each donor, CD4 naive and CD4 memory were each given three plates, CD8 naive was given two plates, and CD8 memory was given one plate. Blood TCR repertoires of about 5 healthy adults were deeply sequenced to estimate repertoire size and the extent of clonotype sharing between individuals. To increase sequencing depth and limit assay-specific biases, TCR repertoire library preparation and sequencing were carried out by different laboratories using diverse techniques. Per donor, leukapheresis produced somewhere between about 0.94 and 9 billion PBMCs.

Trimmed from V: 6 bases; trimmed from J: 7 bases; junction bases lacking a gene match: 15. Taken from cysteine to phenylalanine, the CDR3 has 15 residues. Only CDR3 DNA remains: 45 bases, in frame from the first base. CDR1 and CDR2, looked up from the germline V gene, are MDHEN and SYDVKM. Healthy HIV-negative adults with no recently reported acute infections or vaccinations were included as donors. Every donor was a Caucasian adult living in Nashville, Tennessee, USA. CD4+ T cells were enriched by magnetic negative selection, after which naive cells were positively selected on CD45RA and the negative fraction was taken as the memory subset. Blood was obtained by leukapheresis, after which PBMCs were separated by Ficoll-Histopaque density gradient centrifugation and cryopreserved in liquid nitrogen vapor phase. Purity and quantity of every magnetically sorted T cell population were checked by analytical flow cytometry. Genomic DNA was isolated from every sorted fraction and measured by UV absorbance on a Nanodrop 2000c.

Using the deep immunoSEQ assay, TCR CDR3 regions were amplified from genomic DNA by multiplex PCR. Genomic DNA extracted from each cell subset was distributed evenly over all wells of several immunoSEQ 96-well plates, and each plate served as one replicate. For sorted subsets, about 220 ng of genomic DNA, equivalent to some 33,000 T cell genomes, went into each replicate PCR. Purified libraries were measured with a Qubit 3.0 fluorometer, size-checked on a Bioanalyzer 2100, and measured again with the KAPA Library Quantification kit. A separate single-read 150-cycle Illumina NextSeq 550 flow cell was used to sequence each immunoSEQ 96-well plate. Turning to the authors' computational methods: Because the immunoSEQ output included only junctional sequences and no quality scores, the filtering could not be the same as the filtering used for full-length reads. Sequences were annotated with PyIR, a Python wrapper for IgBLAST v1.9, and V/J genes and CDR3 were assigned using IMGT germline references. Reads were removed for weak V/J assignments (E-value above 1e-6), missing CDR3, stop codons, out-of-frame junctions, or ambiguous translated residues. V3J clonotypes were defined as sequences sharing the same inferred V gene, J gene, and CDR3 amino acid sequence. Percentage overlap between repertoires was computed as shared unique clonotypes divided by the size of the smaller repertoire. Richness of each repertoire was evaluated using RTK rarefaction, the Chao1 estimator, and Recon v2.1 estimates of unobserved clonotypes. Generation probabilities for all TCRbeta clonotypes obtained by the gDNA method from a handful of donors were computed using OLGA. Here the immuneACCESS table is served through TCRdb, limited to in-frame sequences with V and J called. Missing clones are a known gap in these copies; in checked studies unresolved V genes cover under half, and the rest lacks a known reason. D and trimming were read from the DNA, whereas the V and J calls and clone size are those reported in that table. Present in this sample are 2 million to 2.5 million clones, 92% of which were seen just once. Together, the top ten hold 0.37% of the sample.

What the research found in general, with its limitations: Even with the large sequencing depth, rarefaction of the sorted-subset datasets indicated that sequencing was incomplete. Sampling was restricted to blood, and TCR repertoires in tissue are likely to differ from TCR repertoires in blood. Across four donors, roughly 5% of naive CD4, 3% to 3.5% of naive CD8, about 2.3% of memory CD4, and about 0.44% of memory CD8 clonotypes were shared. The small number of donors limited the genetic and exposure-history diversity represented. Higher generation probabilities were observed for clonotypes shared by all four sorted-subset donors than for non-shared clonotypes. Estimated clonotype richness was generally larger for naive than for memory subsets. Pairwise subsampling led to the expectation that sequencing depth would affect the degree of clonotype sharing among donors.

Remarks on this clone: Its antigen has not been determined. It has no much larger one-base neighbor in the sample; base qualities were not kept.

This TCR was sampled from a man between 18 and 35 years old in good health. Some clones in this sample may be carry-over from other donors' samples. The receptor chain draws on TRBV28 and TRBJ2-7; the junction holds 7 bases that match TRBD1. Sequencing was carried out using naive CD4+ T cells from PBMCs. What the cell subset or site label conveys for this sample: CD45RA+ positively selected. At the DNA level, the sequence is TGTGCCAGCAGCCCTACCGGGACAGCCAGGGAAGAGCAGTACTTC. This translates into CASSPTGTAREEQYF.